The 26 T cell receptor beta chains listed next were all sequenced from one sample in a study of regulatory T cells in long-lasting Graves disease. Time point: newly diagnosed GD, antithyroid drugs for less than 3 months. Researchers made the TCR library from RNA that was extracted from PBMCs. Arm-PCR with iRepertoire HTBI primers amplified the CDR3 regions for these TCR beta libraries. TCRdb ran MiXCR on the multiplex PCR reads and lists one entry per CDR3 protein. The table records 390,000 or so distinct CDR3 sequences, roughly 12% of them present only once. This sample also appeared in a second study, on T cells in Graves' hyperthyroidism and ophthalmopathy.

Source: peripheral blood mononuclear cells (PBMCs), taken at new diagnosis, from a patient treated with antithyroid drugs. These receptors originate from a woman aged 18-29 years with Graves disease.

This clonotype has a count of ten or more. The chain combines TRBV2 with TRBJ1-5, with TRBD1 matching 9 bases. Germline-derived CDR1 and CDR2 are SNHLY and FYNNEI. Trimming removed 6 bases from V and 2 bases from J; junction bases left unmatched: 11. This CDR3 is built from 17 residues. CDR3 DNA sequence: TGTGCCAGCAGATCACCACAGGGGGCGCGTGGCAATCAGCCCCAGCATTTT. It specifies CASRSPQGARGNQPQHF. The whole variable domain, filled in from reference TRBV2 and TRBJ1-5, reads EPEVTQTPSHQVTQMGQEVILRCVPISNHLYFYWYRQILGQKVEFLVSFYNNEISEKSEIFDDQFSVERPDGSNFTLKIRSTKLEDSAMYFCASRSPQGARGNQPQHFGDGTRLSIL.

CDR3 loop: CASSQEWSPYYGYTF. The CDR3 DNA reads TGCGCCAGCAGCCAAGAATGGAGTCCGTACTATGGCTACACCTTC. J is TRBJ1-2 and V is TRBV4-3; the D is unclear. The CDR3 loop spans 15 amino acids. V dropped 0 bases and J dropped 3 bases, with 11 bases sitting between them. Germline V gives CDR1 LGHNA, CDR2 YSLEER.

This clonotype came up many times. The gene calls are TRBV6-5 and TRBJ2-2, with no clear D. The CDR3 runs to 13 residues. The V end lost 2 bases, the J end lost 9 bases, and 10 bases lay between the germline ends. Germline V gives CDR1 MNHEY, CDR2 SVGAGI. In DNA, the CDR3 is TGTGCCAGCAGTTACGACCCGACCCGGGAGCTGTTTTTT. Protein: CASSYDPTRELFF.

This clonotype was detected only a few times. The V and J genes are TRBV4-2 and TRBJ2-1, with D possibly being TRBD1 or TRBD2 (5 bases each). Trimming removed 4 bases at V and 6 bases at J, with 19 bases between. CDR1 and CDR2 (germline): LGHNA, YNFKEQ. This CDR3 contains 16 residues. The CDR3: CASSPGRDRSTNEQFF. In DNA form, the CDR3 reads TGTGCCAGCAGCCCGGGCCGGGACCGGAGTACCAATGAGCAGTTCTTC.

This clonotype has at least ten counts. The chain combines TRBV7-8 with TRBJ1-1; D unresolved. CDR3 length: 14 residues. The V end lost 7 bases, the J end lost 6 bases, and 18 bases lay between the germline ends. Per the germline V gene, CDR1 is SGHVS and CDR2 is FQNEAQ. The CDR3 spells CASTLSAAVAEAFF. The CDR3 DNA reads as TGTGCCAGCACCCTCTCGGCGGCGGTTGCTGAAGCTTTCTTT.

This clonotype has more than one count but fewer than ten. The chain has TRBV5-1 and TRBJ2-7, with D perhaps assigned TRBD1 or TRBD2 (6 bases each). V gave up 1 base and J gave up 0 bases, with 14 bases separating them. CDR1 is SGHRS, CDR2 YFSETQ, per germline. The CDR3 loop spans 16 amino acids. As DNA, the CDR3 is TGCGCCAGCAGCTTGTTCCCGGGGGCAGCCTCCTACGAGCAGTACTTC. Translating gives CASSLFPGAASYEQYF.

This clonotype has ten or more counts. The chain combines TRBV20-1 with TRBJ1-2, with D unresolved. Germline-derived CDR1 and CDR2 are DFQATT and SNEGSKA (reference sequence). The CDR3 extends over 17 amino acids. V gave up 6 bases and J gave up 2 bases, with 25 bases separating them. CDR3 residues: CSAEASGYTASNYGYTF. The CDR3 DNA sequence: TGCAGTGCGGAAGCGTCTGGCTATACTGCTTCAAACTATGGCTACACCTTC.

This clonotype was detected many times. The chain carries TRBV12-3 or TRBV12-4 and TRBJ1-5, with 8 bases that match TRBD1. The CDR3 spans 14 residues. J gave up 9 bases and V 0 bases, and 4 bases lay outside the gene matches. The CDR3 reads CASSLAAQGVPQHF. CDR3 nucleotide sequence: TGTGCCAGCAGTTTAGCGGCACAGGGGGTGCCCCAGCATTTT.

The CDR3 is CASSLEGQELGYTF. The CDR3 DNA reads TGTGCCAGCAGCTTAGAGGGACAGGAGCTCGGCTACACCTTC. The chain carries TRBV5-5 and TRBJ1-2, with 8 nucleotides matching TRBD1. V shed 2 bases, J shed 8 bases, and the junction held 8 bases outside the gene matches. CDR3 size: 14 residues. The germline V gene encodes CDR1 SGHKS and CDR2 YYEKEE (reference sequence).

In this sample, this clonotype turned up many times. V and J are TRBV11-1 and TRBJ2-1; D call uncertain. Germline V gives CDR1 SGHAT, CDR2 FQDESV (reference sequence). V was trimmed by 2 bases and J by 13 bases, leaving 15 bases between them. The CDR3 consists of 13 residues. CDR3 loop: CASSLSVDMGQFF. As DNA, the CDR3 is TGTGCCAGCAGCTTATCGGTTGACATGGGCCAGTTCTTC.

The chain employs TRBV7-9 and TRBJ2-7, with 9 positions matching TRBD1. With 5 bases clipped from V and 2 bases from J, the junction kept 7 bases outside the gene matches. Germline V gives CDR1 SEHNR, CDR2 FQNEAQ (reference sequence). This CDR3 is built from 15 residues. The CDR3 region is CASSGFTGGPYEQYF. CDR3 DNA: TGTGCCAGCAGCGGGTTCACAGGGGGCCCCTACGAGCAGTACTTC. The variable domain in full, with the rest retrieved from reference TRBV7-9 and TRBJ2-7, is DTGVSQNPRHKITKRGQNVTFRCDPISEHNRLYWYRQTLGQGPEFLTYFQNEAQLEKSRLLSDRFSAERPKGSFSTLEIQRTEQGDSAMYLCASSGFTGGPYEQYFGPGTRLTVT.

This clonotype was seen at least ten times. CDR3 DNA: TGTGCCAGCAGTTACACAAGGGACACTCTCAAGGGCGATGTCGGGGTAGAGACCCAGTACTTC. It encodes CASSYTRDTLKGDVGVETQYF. The V gene is TRBV6-9, the J gene TRBJ2-5; possible D gene TRBD1, 6 bases. The CDR3 sequence is 21 residues long. CDR1 is MNHGY and CDR2 is SVAAGI in the germline V gene. Trimming stripped 3 bases from V and 4 bases from J, with 33 bases between.

V is TRBV29-1 and J is TRBJ1-5, with D uncertain. The CDR3 has 14 amino acids. The ends were cut back, 4 bases at V and 0 bases at J, with 10 bases in the middle. Germline V gives CDR1 SQVTM, CDR2 ANQGSEA. The CDR3 DNA sequence: TGCAGCGTTGCGGCTGATTATAGCAATCAGCCCCAGCATTTT. Its translation is CSVAADYSNQPQHF.

The rearrangement joins TRBV11-2 to TRBJ2-3; TRBD2 matches 7 bases. The CDR3 is made up of 18 amino acids. CDR1 and CDR2 (germline): SGHAT, FQNNGV. Unmatched junction bases numbered 15, after V lost 6 bases and J lost 0 bases. In DNA form, the CDR3 reads TGTGCCAGCAGGGGAACGACGAAGCGGGGTCCTAGCACAGATACGCAGTATTTT. This encodes CASRGTTKRGPSTDTQYF. Together with reference TRBV11-2 and TRBJ2-3, the CDR3 gives the full variable domain: EAGVAQSPRYKIIEKRQSVAFWCNPISGHATLYWYQQILGQGPKLLIQFQNNGVVDDSQLPKDRFSAERLKGVDSTLKIQPAKLEDSAVYLCASRGTTKRGPSTDTQYFGPGTRLTVL.

This clonotype has a count of ten or more. This sequence joins TRBV15 and TRBJ2-2; D call uncertain. Germline V gives CDR1 LNHNV, CDR2 YYDKDF (reference sequence). Trimming removed 1 base from V and 6 bases from J, with 12 bases in between. There are 15 residues in the CDR3. CDR3 residues: CATSRVQLISGELFF. The CDR3, as DNA: TGTGCCACCAGCAGAGTTCAGTTAATCTCCGGGGAGCTGTTTTTT.

At least ten counts were recorded for this clonotype. J is TRBJ2-7 and V is TRBV6-1, with TRBD1 matching over 10 bases. The V gene's germline CDR1 is MNHNS and CDR2 SASEGT. The CDR3 sequence is 14 residues long. V was pared by 7 bases and J by 1 base, with 4 bases of the junction left unmatched. The DNA of the CDR3 is TGTGCCAGCAAAAGGACAGGGGGTTCCTACGAGCAGTACGTC. Its protein product is CASKRTGGSYEQYV.

This clonotype appeared many times. The CDR3 DNA reads as TGCAGTGCTTGGGGGCCCCATGGAAGGAATCAGCCCCAGCATTTT. As protein: CSAWGPHGRNQPQHF. The rearrangement links TRBV20-1 to TRBJ1-5; weak D call: TRBD1 (6 bases). The CDR3 has 15 amino acids. Trimming shortened V by 5 bases and J by 4 bases, and 18 bases separated the two germline ends. Germline V CDR1 and CDR2: DFQATT, SNEGSKA (reference sequence).

At least ten counts were recorded for this clonotype. In DNA, the CDR3 is TGTGCCAGCAGTTACTTAAAGAACACTGAAGCTTTCTTT. This sequence encodes CASSYLKNTEAFF. The chain uses TRBV27 and TRBJ1-1; D is unresolved. Looked up from germline, CDR1 is MNHEY and CDR2 is SMNVEV (reference sequence). V lost 4 bases, J lost 1 base, and 7 bases lay in between. This CDR3 contains 13 residues.

Remarks on this clonotype: A much larger clonotype is one base distant, so this may be a read error. The chain uses TRBV4-3 and TRBJ2-1, with 7 bases lining up with TRBD2. V gave up 4 bases and J gave up 1 base; unmatched junction bases: 4. The CDR3 is 15 amino acids. CDR1 is LGHNA and CDR2 is YSLEER in the germline V gene. DNA for the CDR3: TGCGCCAGCAGCCCACGCGGGGGTTCCTACAATGAGCAGTTCTTC. Protein: CASSPRGGSYNEQFF.

V gene TRBV20-1 combines with J gene TRBJ2-7; D is possibly TRBD2 (5 bases). CDR1 DFQATT and CDR2 SNEGSKA come from the germline V gene (reference sequence). Trimming cost V 0 bases and J 6 bases, with 15 bases left between them. The CDR3 contains 14 residues. The CDR3 here is CSARDRSEGGEQYF. The CDR3 nucleotides read TGCAGTGCTAGAGATAGGTCAGAGGGTGGCGAGCAGTACTTC.

The table lists this clonotype with many counts. CDR3 sequence: CASKNGASTDTQYF. For the CDR3, the DNA is TGTGCCAGCAAGAACGGGGCTAGCACAGATACGCAGTATTTT. V gene TRBV2 combines with J gene TRBJ2-3, with D perhaps TRBD1 or TRBD2 (5 bases each). V was cut by 7 bases and J by 0 bases, with 11 bases left in between. Per the germline V gene, CDR1 is SNHLY and CDR2 is FYNNEI. This CDR3 has 14 residues.

This rearrangement joins TRBV7-9 to TRBJ1-4; 10 nucleotides match TRBD1. Germline V gene data show CDR1 as SEHNR and CDR2 as FQNEAQ (reference sequence). The V segment lost 5 bases and the J segment 6 bases; nucleotides outside the gene matches: 12. The CDR3 contains 17 residues. Here the CDR3 DNA reads TGTGCCAGCAGCGTAGACAGGGGGCTATCGCAAGATGAAAAACTGTTTTTT. Its protein is CASSVDRGLSQDEKLFF.

The table lists this clonotype with many counts. The chain is built from TRBV4-1 and TRBJ1-4; the D gene is possibly TRBD1 (5 bases). V was shortened by 5 bases and J by 13 bases, with 11 bases between the two germline ends. Germline-derived CDR1 and CDR2 are MGHRA and YSYEKL. CDR3 length: 11 amino acids. For the CDR3, the DNA is TGCGCCAGCAGCAACCGCGGGGGACTGTTTTTT. It yields the protein CASSNRGGLFF.

This clonotype was recorded at least ten times. This chain uses TRBV11-2 with TRBJ2-5; D might be TRBD1 (6 bases). This CDR3 has 12 residues. Germline-derived CDR1 and CDR2 are SGHAT and FQNNGV. With 5 bases removed from V and 4 bases from J, the gap between germline ends came to 8 bases. The CDR3, as DNA: TGTGCCAGCAGCGCGACAGGAGAGACCCAGTACTTC. Its protein product is CASSATGETQYF.

This clonotype has at least ten counts. The chain carries TRBV12-3 or TRBV12-4 and TRBJ1-5, with D maybe TRBD1 (5 bases). Trimming took 2 bases from V and 6 from J, leaving 5 bases between them. CDR3 size: 12 residues. CDR3 in DNA: TGTGCCAGCAGTTTACAGGGTCAGCCCCAGCATTTT. Residues: CASSLQGQPQHF.

This clonotype was detected ten times or more. The chain joins TRBV4-3 to TRBJ1-2; maybe TRBD1 (5 bases). CDR3 length: 15 residues. Trimming pared 4 bases from V and 2 bases from J, leaving 14 bases between. CDR1 and CDR2 from the germline V gene are LGHNA and YSLEER. The CDR3, as DNA: TGCGCCAGCAGCCCCGATTGGGGGTCCAACTATGGCTACACCTTC. Residues: CASSPDWGSNYGYTF.